This T cell receptor beta chain is drawn from a study of T cell clonality in common variable immunodeficiency. V dropped 3 bases and J dropped 5; count of bases not matched to a gene: 3. CDR3 length: 14 residues. Germline values: CDR1 SQVTM, CDR2 ANQGSEA. Diagnosis required reduced IgG, IgA and/or IgM with specific antibody deficiency. Both groups were predominantly of Caucasian heritage. CVID and control samples used equivalent genomic DNA input. The method was immunoSEQ multiplex PCR; TCRdb's version includes in-frame clones alone and lacks a portion of them. This repertoire holds about 28,000 clones, and none appear only once. This clone was observed a few times. Its target is unknown. The read terminates 3 residues ahead of where the CDR3 ends, so the germline J gene completes it. Findings and caveats of the study: Reportedly, TCR beta sequences from common variable immunodeficiency showed fewer deletions and N-nucleotide insertions.

What was sequenced was peripheral blood mononuclear cells. The receptor's source is a human donor with common variable immunodeficiency. V and J are TRBV29-1 and TRBJ1-4; TRBD1 matches at 10 bases. The CDR3: CSVEGTGDNEKLFF. The sequenced CDR3 bases are TGCAGCGTTGAGGGGACAGGGGACAATGAAAAA.